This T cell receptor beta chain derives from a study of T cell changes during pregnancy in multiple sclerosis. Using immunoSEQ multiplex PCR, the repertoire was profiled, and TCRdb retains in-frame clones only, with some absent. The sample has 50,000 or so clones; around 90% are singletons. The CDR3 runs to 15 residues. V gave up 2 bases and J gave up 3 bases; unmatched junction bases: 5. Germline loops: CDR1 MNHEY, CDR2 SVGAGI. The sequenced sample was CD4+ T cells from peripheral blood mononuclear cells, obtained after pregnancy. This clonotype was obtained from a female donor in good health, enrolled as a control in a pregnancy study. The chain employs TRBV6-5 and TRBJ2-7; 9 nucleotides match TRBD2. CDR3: CASSYGASGDYEQYF. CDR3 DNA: TGTGCCAGCAGTTACGGGGCTAGCGGGGACTACGAGCAGTACTTC.